This TCR beta chain was sequenced during a study of blood T cell repertoires in COVID-19. Background on the study: From the United States, Italy and Spain came samples of acute and convalescent COVID-19.

As originally analysed: Nucleated cell counts were estimated from reference gene primer amplification. The table came from immunoSEQ multiplex PCR; TCRdb's copy has only in-frame clones and leaves some out. V, J and clone size were drawn from that table, and D and trimming were deduced from the DNA. The sample comprises about 270,000 clones, 75% to 90% of which are singletons, and 2.4% rests with the top ten. In terms of age and location, participants ranged from about 18 to 89 years and lived in about two dozen US areas. The germline V gene has CDR1 MGHDK and CDR2 SYGVNS. V gave up 2 bases and J gave up 1 base, with 11 bases separating them. The CDR3 totals 15 residues.

V gene TRBV25-1 combines with J gene TRBJ1-1, with D maybe TRBD1 (5 bases). Source material: PBMCs or T cells enriched from blood (not recorded which). The TCR comes from a woman between 18 and 29 years old who had recovered from COVID-19. CDR3 region: CASSEETGPNTEAFF. The CDR3 nucleotides read TGTGCCAGCAGTGAAGAAACAGGCCCGAACACTGAAGCTTTCTTT. Full variable domain (missing parts from reference TRBV25-1 and TRBJ1-1): EADIYQTPRYLVIGTGKKITLECSQTMGHDKMYWYQQDPGMELHLIHYSYGVNSTEKGDLSSESTVSRIRTEHFPLTLESARPSHTSQYLCASSEETGPNTEAFFGQGTRLTVV.